These T cell receptor beta chains were read from a single sample in a study of blood T cell repertoires in COVID-19. Sequenced by immunoSEQ multiplex PCR; TCRdb stores in-frame clones only, minus some. Here the sample spans about 180,000 clones, 80% to 90% being singletons. The sample was peripheral blood. The receptor set was obtained from a man aged 65-85 years with active or convalescent COVID-19. Both conserved end residues are part of each CDR3.

TRBJ1-2 TRBV6-5 CASSPRQAINYGYTF
TRBJ2-3 TRBV6-5 CASSTAGSPTDTQYF
TRBJ2-2 TRBV10-1 CASSEGSASGELFF
TRBJ1-5 TRBV9 CASSVSGSFNQPQHF
TRBJ2-2 TRBV19 CASSMWLAYEEGELFF
TRBJ1-5 TRBV6-2/TRBV6-3 CASSPQGKSNQPQHF
TRBJ1-2 TRBV28 CASSSPGGAGYTF
TRBJ1-1 TRBV15 CATSRARTATEAFF
TRBJ1-4 TRBV28 CASRLSGDLGRLFF
TRBJ1-4 TRBV6-5 CASSSGILNGEKLFF
TRBJ1-5 TRBV6-2/TRBV6-3 CASSRKPYSNQPQHF
TRBJ1-4 TRBV28 CASGQGGKEKLFF
TRBJ1-2 TRBV19 CASSIDLGSLYGYTF
TRBJ2-3 TRBV24-1 CATSPGGLPTDTQYF
TRBJ1-1 TRBV11-2 CASSSQGNTEAFF
TRBJ2-5 TRBV11-3 CASSSGTSGRAETQYF
TRBJ2-1 TRBV12-3/TRBV12-4 CASNPDWGGEQFF
TRBJ2-7 TRBV19 CASSLGQGAREQYF
TRBJ2-7 TRBV7-8 CASSLVLRGRRSYEQYF
TRBJ2-2 TRBV7-2 CASSSSPYRPELFF
TRBJ1-1 TRBV5-4 CASSTGQGGNTEAFF
TRBJ2-1 TRBV4-3 CASSEGLALEQFF
TRBJ2-7 TRBV15 CATSRDPTGEQYF
TRBJ2-1 TRBV28 CASSLSGSARYNEQFF
TRBJ1-4 TRBV20-1 CSASATGTATNEKLFF
TRBJ1-5 TRBV4-2 CASSPLSVGGVFGQPQHF
TRBJ2-5 TRBV7-2 CASSLGGQFGETQYF
TRBJ1-2 TRBV12-3/TRBV12-4 CASSEGQNYDYTF
TRBJ1-4 TRBV5-5 CASNPWGIDEKLFF
TRBJ2-5 TRBV7-7 CASSLGGTQETQYF
TRBJ1-2 TRBV2 CASSEGGSFFYGYTF
TRBJ1-1 TRBV5-1 CASSSTDRGTTEAFF
TRBJ2-1 TRBV6-5 CATLRGNEQFF
TRBJ1-2 TRBV4-3 CASSQDGQYGYTF
TRBJ2-6 TRBV4-3 CASSQDLSASGANVLTF
TRBJ2-7 TRBV5-1 CASSSGQGPYEQYF
TRBJ1-5 TRBV6-5 CASRAGGPQPQHF
TRBJ2-3 TRBV4-3 CASSLRGGPTDTQYF
TRBJ2-5 TRBV5-1 CASSTGQGDFGETQYF
TRBJ1-5 TRBV5-1 CASRVNMEGRQPQHF
TRBJ2-6 TRBV28 CASSSLRGYSGANVLTF
TRBJ2-2 TRBV5-1 CASSWDSPNTGELFF
TRBJ1-1 TRBV5-1 CASSLAAWGTTEAFF
TRBJ2-7 TRBV19 CASSTQTSGKPYEQYF
TRBJ1-1 TRBV19 CASSRQTFNTEAFF
TRBJ1-2 TRBV7-9 CASSLEGRDGYTF
TRBJ1-1 TRBV9 CASRRDLNTEAFF
TRBJ2-1 TRBV19 CASSMGSTDEQFF
TRBJ1-6 TRBV15 CATNTGGFSPLHF
TRBJ1-1 TRBV2 CASRKEGQGPEAFF
TRBJ2-1 TRBV29-1 CSVVQTLGNEQFF
TRBJ1-1 TRBV5-1 CASSSIQGNTEAFF